The sequence of this TCR beta chain was determined in a study of OX40 agonist ivuxolimab in advanced cancers. Background on the study: Dose-escalation subjects each had hepatocellular carcinoma, melanoma, renal cell or head and neck cancer.

As concerns this clone: Its matching antigen is unknown.

Notes on the study in general: In general, CD8+ T cells held more expanded clones than CD4+ did, on average. At 0.1 to 3.0 mg/kg, clonal expansion of CD4+ and CD8+ blood T cells had occurred by week 6.

Autoimmune disease history or systemic immunosuppression excluded patients. Data came from immunoSEQ multiplex PCR; TCRdb stores just in-frame clones and leaves some out. The table lists 40,000 to 55,000 clones, 82% of them singletons. V dropped 1 base and J dropped 5 bases, with 15 bases sitting between them. The CDR3 is 15 amino acids. Per the germline V gene, CDR1 is SGHDT and CDR2 is YYEEEE. This receptor was obtained from an adult with an advanced solid tumor such as melanoma, head and neck, liver or kidney cancer. The sample consisted of CD4+ or CD8+ T cells sorted from blood, taken in a trial of the OX40 agonist ivuxolimab. The chain couples TRBV5-6 to TRBJ1-1; D unclear. The chain's CDR3 is CASSLSGPGETEAFF. CDR3 nucleotides: TGTGCCAGCAGCTTGTCCGGGCCCGGAGAGACTGAAGCTTTCTTT.